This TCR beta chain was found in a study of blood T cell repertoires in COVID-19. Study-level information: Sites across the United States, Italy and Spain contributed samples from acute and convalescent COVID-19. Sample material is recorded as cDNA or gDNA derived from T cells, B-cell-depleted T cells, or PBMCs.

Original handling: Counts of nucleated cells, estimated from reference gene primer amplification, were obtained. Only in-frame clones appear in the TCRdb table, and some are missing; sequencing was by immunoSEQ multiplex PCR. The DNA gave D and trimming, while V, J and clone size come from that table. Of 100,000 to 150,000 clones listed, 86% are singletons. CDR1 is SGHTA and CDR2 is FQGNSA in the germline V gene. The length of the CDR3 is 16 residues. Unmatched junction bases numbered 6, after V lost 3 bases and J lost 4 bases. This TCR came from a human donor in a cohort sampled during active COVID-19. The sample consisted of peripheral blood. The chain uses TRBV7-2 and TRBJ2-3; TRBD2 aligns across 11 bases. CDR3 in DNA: TGTGCCAGCAGCTTTACTAGCGGGAGCGTATCAGATACGCAGTATTTT. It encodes CASSFTSGSVSDTQYF.